These 25 T cell receptor beta chains share one sample of origin, sequenced in a study of T cell repertoires in cytomegalovirus infection. TCRdb used MiXCR to reprocess the reads, holding one entry per CDR3 protein. The sample holds approximately 500,000 distinct CDR3 sequences, 16% seen once. The sample consisted of CD8+ T cells from PBMCs. The receptors come from a human donor in good health (CMV status not recorded). Some clones in this sample may be carry-over from other donors' samples.

This clonotype was counted many times. The chain employs TRBV27 and TRBJ1-1; tentative D call: TRBD1 (6 bases). Per the germline V gene, CDR1 is MNHEY and CDR2 is SMNVEV (reference sequence). The CDR3 has 13 residues. V lost 3 bases, J lost 4 bases, and 9 bases lay in between. CDR3 region: CASSLGGPTEAFF. The CDR3, as DNA: TGTGCCAGCAGTTTGGGGGGGCCCACTGAAGCTTTCTTT.

This clonotype was counted at least ten times. The gene calls are TRBV5-4 and TRBJ2-3, with 8 nucleotides matching TRBD2. The CDR3 totals 16 residues. CDR1 is SGHNT and CDR2 is YYREEE in the germline V gene (reference sequence). The trim removed 4 bases at V and 5 bases at J, leaving 12 bases unmatched. CDR3 sequence: CASSSRLAPVEDTQYF. CDR3 DNA sequence: TGTGCCAGCAGCAGTCGACTAGCGCCGGTGGAAGATACGCAGTATTTT.

This clonotype was counted at least ten times. The V call is TRBV28, the J call TRBJ2-7, with D possibly matching TRBD2 (6 bases). V was cut by 6 bases and J by 2 bases, with 17 bases left in between. This CDR3 spans 15 amino acids. CDR1 and CDR2 from the germline V gene are MDHEN and SYDVKM. DNA of the CDR3: TGTGCCAGCAGCCGTTCCGGGACTCCTACCTACGAGCAGTACTTC. This codes for CASSRSGTPTYEQYF.

This clonotype was seen only a few times. The V gene is TRBV28, the J gene TRBJ2-7; 10 bases align to TRBD1. The junction had 8 bases not matched to a gene; V was cut back by 2 bases and J by 4 bases. The CDR3 covers 16 residues. Germline V gene sequence: CDR1 MDHEN, CDR2 SYDVKM. CDR3 amino acids: CASSLPLTGGGYEQYF. In DNA form, the CDR3 reads TGTGCCAGCAGTTTACCCTTGACAGGGGGCGGGTACGAGCAGTACTTC.

This clonotype occurred a few times. This rearrangement joins TRBV9 to TRBJ1-1, with D perhaps matching TRBD1 (5 bases). Germline-derived CDR1 and CDR2 are SGDLS and YYNGEE. This CDR3 region has 14 residues. The V gene lost 3 bases and the J gene lost 4 bases, with 13 bases spanning the gap. DNA for the CDR3: TGTGCCAGCAGCGAGCAGGGAAGTACCACTGAAGCTTTCTTT. This codes for CASSEQGSTTEAFF.

V gene TRBV6-1 combines with J gene TRBJ2-6; 7 bases align to TRBD1. The ends lost 3 bases at V and 0 bases at J; junction bases unmatched: 11. Germline lookup yields CDR1 MNHNS and CDR2 SASEGT. CDR3 length: 19 residues. This CDR3 is CASSEGQYPRISGANVLTF. The CDR3 DNA is TGTGCCAGCAGTGAGGGACAGTATCCAAGGATCTCTGGGGCCAACGTCCTGACTTTC.

There are many counts of this clonotype. This sequence joins TRBV12-5 and TRBJ2-7; a possible D gene is TRBD1 (7 bases). With 3 bases removed from V and 6 bases from J, the gap between germline ends came to 18 bases. The CDR3 totals 15 residues. CDR1 and CDR2 from the germline V gene are LGHNT and FRNRAP. Here the CDR3 DNA reads TGTGCTAGTGGTTTCATCCGGGAGACAGGGTTCGAGCAGTACTTC. This codes for CASGFIRETGFEQYF.

This clonotype was recorded at least ten times. This chain joins TRBV10-1 and TRBJ2-2; the D call may be TRBD1 or TRBD2 (6 bases each). This CDR3 is 16 amino acids long. Germline-derived CDR1 and CDR2 are WNHNN and SYGVQD (reference sequence). V shed 1 base and J shed 6 bases, with 15 bases lying between them. The CDR3 region has the DNA TGCGCCAGCAGTGAGTTTAAACAGGGAGGTCCCGGGGAGCTGTTTTTT. It is translated as CASSEFKQGGPGELFF.

As DNA, the CDR3 is TGTGCCAGCAGTTACTCGCCCCCCCAGAGGCAGCCCCAGCATTTT. Its protein is CASSYSPPQRQPQHF. The chain employs TRBV6-2 or TRBV6-3 and TRBJ1-5, with D hard to call. The V gene lost 0 bases and the J gene lost 7 bases, with 13 bases spanning the gap. In germline, CDR1 is MNHEY, CDR2 SVGEGT. The CDR3 extends over 15 amino acids.

The sample holds many counts of this clonotype. The chain carries TRBV28 and TRBJ2-5; D remains unclear. Trimming left V 7 bases short and J 1 base short, with 13 bases between. From germline, CDR1 is MDHEN and CDR2 SYDVKM. This CDR3 spans 14 amino acids. The CDR3 loop is CASKVPNPQETQYF. CDR3 DNA sequence: TGTGCCAGCAAAGTACCCAACCCCCAAGAGACCCAGTACTTC. The full variable domain, completed using reference TRBV28 and TRBJ2-5, is DVKVTQSSRYLVKRTGEKVFLECVQDMDHENMFWYRQDPGLGLRLIYFSYDVKMKEKGDIPEGYSVSREKKERFSLILESASTNQTSMYLCASKVPNPQETQYFGPGTRLLVL.

This clonotype was detected many times. The chain couples TRBV14 to TRBJ1-1; D is possibly TRBD1 (6 bases). V was trimmed by 7 bases and J by 7 bases, leaving 19 bases between them. The CDR3 is 14 amino acids. Germline CDR1 reads SGHDN; CDR2 reads FVKESK. The CDR3 protein is CASTPYGTLDEAFF. CDR3 nucleotide sequence: TGTGCCAGCACCCCCTACGGGACACTCGATGAAGCTTTCTTT.

This clonotype has at least ten counts. This sequence joins TRBV12-3 or TRBV12-4 and TRBJ1-1; D gene ambiguous. This CDR3 is 13 amino acids long. The ends were cut back, 3 bases at V and 4 bases at J, with 9 bases in the middle. CDR3: CASSFGSSTEAFF. The CDR3 nucleotides are TGTGCCAGCAGTTTCGGGTCCTCCACTGAAGCTTTCTTT.

The table lists this clonotype with many counts. The chain combines TRBV7-9 with TRBJ2-1; 10 bases are shared with TRBD2. The V gene's germline CDR1 is SEHNR and CDR2 FQNEAQ (reference sequence). CDR3 length: 16 amino acids. V trimming: 4 bases; J trimming: 3 bases; junction bases outside the gene matches: 6. The CDR3 spells CASSSGTSEVYNEQFF. The CDR3 DNA is TGTGCCAGCAGCTCCGGGACTAGCGAGGTCTACAATGAGCAGTTCTTC.

The rearrangement joins TRBV20-1 to TRBJ2-5; 10 bases align to TRBD2. Germline CDR1 and CDR2: DFQATT and SNEGSKA (reference sequence). Trimming cost V 0 bases and J 4 bases; bases outside gene matches: 11. The CDR3 length is 17 residues. The chain's CDR3 is CSARDRLAGAQAETQYF. The CDR3 coding sequence is TGCAGTGCTAGAGATCGGCTAGCGGGGGCGCAGGCAGAGACCCAGTACTTC.

The chain is built from TRBV27 and TRBJ2-7, with D hard to call. Germline assignment: CDR1 MNHEY and CDR2 SMNVEV (reference sequence). CDR3 size: 16 residues. The V end was cut by 2 bases, the J end by 4 bases, with 18 bases between. Written as DNA, the CDR3 is TGTGCCAGCAGTTTAGAAGGCCCGGGCGCACGGTACGAGCAGTACTTC. Its protein is CASSLEGPGARYEQYF.

This clonotype was counted at least ten times. V gene TRBV7-9 combines with J gene TRBJ2-5; 13 nucleotides agree with TRBD2. After removal of 4 bases from V and 4 bases from J, the junction contained 12 bases not matched to a gene. The CDR3 covers 18 residues. The germline V gene has CDR1 SEHNR and CDR2 FQNEAQ (reference sequence). The CDR3 sequence is CASSSPLAGGELGETQYF. CDR3 nucleotide sequence: TGTGCCAGCAGCTCCCCACTAGCGGGAGGGGAGTTGGGAGAGACCCAGTACTTC.

The genes are TRBV5-6 and TRBJ2-7; no clear D gene. The CDR3 contains 13 residues. Trimming pared 4 bases from V and 2 bases from J, leaving 10 bases between. Germline loops: CDR1 SGHDT, CDR2 YYEEEE. The DNA of the CDR3 is TGTGCCAGCAGCGGGATTAGAGCCTACGAGCAGTACTTC. This translates into CASSGIRAYEQYF.

This clonotype has a count of ten or more. The genes are TRBV7-6 and TRBJ2-7; D not resolved. This CDR3 contains 15 residues. V was cut by 5 bases and J by 1 base, with 15 bases left in between. CDR1 and CDR2 from the germline V gene are SGHVS and FNYEAQ. CDR3 in DNA: TGTGCCAGCAGCCCAAAGGATAAAGCGTCCTACGAGCAGTACTTC. It codes for CASSPKDKASYEQYF.

This clonotype was seen repeatedly, ten times or more. CDR3 sequence reads: CASSSPRTGDLPEQYF. The CDR3 DNA is TGTGCCAGCAGCTCCCCCCGGACAGGGGACCTGCCCGAGCAGTACTTC. V and J are TRBV7-6 and TRBJ2-7; TRBD1 matches 9 bases. The CDR3 is 16 residues long. Trimming took 4 bases from V and 6 from J; bases not matched to a gene: 13. The germline gives CDR1 SGHVS, CDR2 FNYEAQ.

Concerning this clonotype itself: This may be a read error: a much more frequent sequence differs by one nucleotide. The chain employs TRBV7-9 and TRBJ1-2; D is uncertain. V shed 6 bases and J shed 4 bases, with 12 bases lying between them. Looked up from germline, CDR1 is SEHNR and CDR2 is FQNEAQ (reference sequence). CDR3 length: 13 amino acids. CDR3 amino acids: CASRLQSSYGYTF. CDR3 sequence (DNA): TGTGCCAGCAGACTGCAGAGTAGCTATGGCTACACCTTC.

The chain couples TRBV9 to TRBJ2-5; 9 nucleotides line up with TRBD2. Trimming took 4 bases from V and 2 from J; bases not matched to a gene: 6. Germline V gene data show CDR1 as SGDLS and CDR2 as YYNGEE. The CDR3 extends over 15 amino acids. The CDR3 reads CASSYLAGLQETQYF. DNA for the CDR3: TGTGCCAGCAGCTACCTAGCGGGGCTTCAAGAGACCCAGTACTTC.

This clonotype occurred many times. The chain recombines TRBV7-9 with TRBJ2-7; 9 bases are shared with TRBD1. V dropped 4 bases and J dropped 2; count of bases not matched to a gene: 6. Germline V CDR1 and CDR2: SEHNR, FQNEAQ (reference sequence). This CDR3 is 15 amino acids long. The CDR3 is CASSSTGTGTYEQYF. Written as DNA, the CDR3 is TGTGCCAGCAGCTCCACCGGGACAGGGACCTACGAGCAGTACTTC.

This clonotype was picked up many times. The chain couples TRBV6-6 to TRBJ1-6; no clear D. Germline values: CDR1 MNHNY, CDR2 SVGAGI (reference sequence). CDR3 length equals 17 residues. V shed 0 bases and J shed 0 bases, with 9 bases lying between them. The CDR3 is CASSYSETTSYNSPLHF. The CDR3 DNA is TGTGCCAGCAGTTACTCGGAGACCACCTCCTATAATTCACCCCTCCACTTT.

This rearrangement joins TRBV19 to TRBJ1-4, with D maybe TRBD1 (6 bases). The germline V gene has CDR1 LNHDA and CDR2 SQIVND (reference sequence). Trimming cost V 5 bases and J 7 bases, with 14 bases left between them. The length of the CDR3 is 14 residues. In DNA, the CDR3 is TGTGCCAGTAGTTCCCGACAGGATCTTGAAAAACTGTTTTTT. Amino acid sequence: CASSSRQDLEKLFF.

This clonotype was seen ten or more times. The V call is TRBV7-4, the J call TRBJ2-2; the match to TRBD2 covers 7 bases. J gave up 6 bases and V 2 bases, and 9 bases lay outside the gene matches. The CDR3 is 16 amino acids. Germline V gene sequence: CDR1 SGHVT, CDR2 SQSDAQ. CDR3 sequence: CASSLPPRAGAGELFF. In DNA, the CDR3 is TGTGCCAGCAGCTTACCGCCTAGGGCGGGGGCCGGGGAGCTGTTTTTT.